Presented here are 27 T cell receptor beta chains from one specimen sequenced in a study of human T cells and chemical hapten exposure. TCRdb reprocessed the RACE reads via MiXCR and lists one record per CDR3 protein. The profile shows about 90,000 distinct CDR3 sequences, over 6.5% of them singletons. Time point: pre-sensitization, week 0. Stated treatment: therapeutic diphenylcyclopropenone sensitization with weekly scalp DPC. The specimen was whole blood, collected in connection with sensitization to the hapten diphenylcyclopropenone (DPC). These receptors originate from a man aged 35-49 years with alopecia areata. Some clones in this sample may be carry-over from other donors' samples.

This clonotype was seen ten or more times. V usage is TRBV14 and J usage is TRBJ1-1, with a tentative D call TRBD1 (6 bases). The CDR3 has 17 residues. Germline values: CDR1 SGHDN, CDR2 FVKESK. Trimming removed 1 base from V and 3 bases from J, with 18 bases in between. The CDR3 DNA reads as TGTGCCAGCAGCCAAGCCCCGGGACACCTCTGGGACACTGAAGCTTTCTTT. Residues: CASSQAPGHLWDTEAFF.

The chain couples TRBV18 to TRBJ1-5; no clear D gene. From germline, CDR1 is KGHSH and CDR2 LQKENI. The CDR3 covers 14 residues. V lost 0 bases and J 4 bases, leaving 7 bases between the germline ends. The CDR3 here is CASSPPAQNQPQHF. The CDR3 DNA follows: TGTGCCAGCTCACCACCGGCACAGAATCAGCCCCAGCATTTT. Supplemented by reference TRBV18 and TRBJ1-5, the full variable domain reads NAGVMQNPRHLVRRRGQEARLRCSPMKGHSHVYWYRQLPEEGLKFMVYLQKENIIDESGMPKERFSAEFPKEGPSILRIQQVVRGDSAAYFCASSPPAQNQPQHFGDGTRLSIL.

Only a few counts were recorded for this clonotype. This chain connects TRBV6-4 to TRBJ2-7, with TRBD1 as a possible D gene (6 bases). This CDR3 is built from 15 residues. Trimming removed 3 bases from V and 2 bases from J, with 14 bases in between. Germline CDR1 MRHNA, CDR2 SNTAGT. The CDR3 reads CASSEYRQVPYEQYV. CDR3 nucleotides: TGTGCCAGCAGTGAATACCGACAGGTCCCCTACGAGCAGTACGTC.

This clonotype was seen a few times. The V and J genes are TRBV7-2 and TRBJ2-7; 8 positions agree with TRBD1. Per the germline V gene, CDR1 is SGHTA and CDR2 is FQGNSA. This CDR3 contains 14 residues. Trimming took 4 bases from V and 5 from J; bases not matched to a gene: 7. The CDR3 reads CASSSRTGMDEQYF. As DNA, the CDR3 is TGTGCCAGCAGCTCTCGGACAGGGATGGACGAGCAGTACTTC.

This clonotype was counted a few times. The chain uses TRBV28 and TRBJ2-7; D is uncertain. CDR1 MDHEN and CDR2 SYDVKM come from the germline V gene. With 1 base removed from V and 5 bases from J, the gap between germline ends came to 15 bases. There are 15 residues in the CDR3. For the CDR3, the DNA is TGTGCCAGCAGTTTATATCCCGGTTCAGCCGACGAGCAGTACTTC. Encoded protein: CASSLYPGSADEQYF.

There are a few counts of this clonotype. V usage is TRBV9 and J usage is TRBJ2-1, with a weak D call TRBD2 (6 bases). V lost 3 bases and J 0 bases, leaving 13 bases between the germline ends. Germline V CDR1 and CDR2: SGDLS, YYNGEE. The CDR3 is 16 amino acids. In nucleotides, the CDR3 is TGTGCCAGCAGCGATGGGACTCCTAGCTCCTACAATGAGCAGTTCTTC. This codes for CASSDGTPSSYNEQFF.

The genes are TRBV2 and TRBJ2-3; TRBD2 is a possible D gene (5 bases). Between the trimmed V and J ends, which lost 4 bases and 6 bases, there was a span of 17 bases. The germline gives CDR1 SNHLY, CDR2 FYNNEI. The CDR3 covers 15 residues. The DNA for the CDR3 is TGTGCCAGCAGTGCCGACTCGGTCGGGGTGGATACGCAGTATTTT. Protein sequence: CASSADSVGVDTQYF.

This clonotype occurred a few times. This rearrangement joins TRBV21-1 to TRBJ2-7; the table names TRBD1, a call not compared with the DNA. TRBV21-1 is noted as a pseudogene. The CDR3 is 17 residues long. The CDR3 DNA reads TGTGCCAGCCCCAAGGGGAGGGGGCAGCCAGGTTCCCACGAGCAGTACGTC. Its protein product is CASPKGRGQPGSHEQYV.

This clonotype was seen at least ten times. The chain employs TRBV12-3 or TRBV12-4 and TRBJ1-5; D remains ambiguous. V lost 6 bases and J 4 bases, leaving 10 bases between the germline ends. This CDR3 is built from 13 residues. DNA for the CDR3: TGTGCCAGCAGCCCGGACCGGAATCAGCCCCAGCATTTT. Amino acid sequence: CASSPDRNQPQHF.

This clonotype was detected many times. CDR3 in amino acids: CASRRATGTNEKLFF. CDR3 bases: TGTGCCAGCAGGCGGGCGACAGGGACTAATGAAAAACTGTTTTTT. J is TRBJ1-4 and V is TRBV7-9, with 7 nucleotides matching TRBD1. The CDR3 consists of 15 residues. Germline CDR1 SEHNR, CDR2 FQNEAQ (reference sequence). Trimming took 6 bases from V and 2 from J; bases not matched to a gene: 6.

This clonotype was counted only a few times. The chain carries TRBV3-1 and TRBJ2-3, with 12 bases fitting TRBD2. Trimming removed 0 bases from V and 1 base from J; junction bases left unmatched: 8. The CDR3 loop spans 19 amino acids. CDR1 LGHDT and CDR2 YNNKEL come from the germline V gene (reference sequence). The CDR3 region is CASSQDLLAGGRRTDTQYF. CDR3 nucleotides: TGTGCCAGCAGCCAAGATTTGCTAGCGGGAGGGCGTCGCACAGATACGCAGTATTTT.

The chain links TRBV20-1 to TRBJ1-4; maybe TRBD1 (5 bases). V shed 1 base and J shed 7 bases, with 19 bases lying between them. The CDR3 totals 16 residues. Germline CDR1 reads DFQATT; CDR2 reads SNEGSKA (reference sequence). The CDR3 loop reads CSARVNSGPRGEKLFF. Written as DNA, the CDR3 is TGCAGTGCTAGAGTTAATTCGGGCCCTAGGGGTGAAAAACTGTTTTTT.

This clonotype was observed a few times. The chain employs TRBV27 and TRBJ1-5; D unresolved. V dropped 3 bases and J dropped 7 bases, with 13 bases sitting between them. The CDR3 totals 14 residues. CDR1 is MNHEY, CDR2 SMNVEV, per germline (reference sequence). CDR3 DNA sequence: TGTGCCAGCAGTTTCGGAGCGAGGAGCCAGCCCCAGCATTTT. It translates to CASSFGARSQPQHF.

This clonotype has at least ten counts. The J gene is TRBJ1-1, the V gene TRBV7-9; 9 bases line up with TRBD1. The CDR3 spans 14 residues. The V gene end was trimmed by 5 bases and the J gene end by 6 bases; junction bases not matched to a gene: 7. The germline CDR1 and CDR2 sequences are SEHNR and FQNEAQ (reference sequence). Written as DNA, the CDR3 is TGTGCCAGCAGCCCCGGGACAGGGAGGTCTGAAGCTTTCTTT. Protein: CASSPGTGRSEAFF.

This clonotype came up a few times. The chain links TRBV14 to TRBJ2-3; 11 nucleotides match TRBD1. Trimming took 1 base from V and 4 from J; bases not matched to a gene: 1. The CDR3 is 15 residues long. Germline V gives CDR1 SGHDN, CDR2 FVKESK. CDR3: CASSQGTGGADTQYF. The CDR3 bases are TGTGCCAGCAGCCAAGGGACAGGGGGCGCAGATACGCAGTATTTT.

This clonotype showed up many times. The CDR3 DNA sequence: TGTGCCAGCAGGCTCGGGGGCACAGATACGCAGTATTTT. Protein product: CASRLGGTDTQYF. The chain couples TRBV6-1 to TRBJ2-3; perhaps TRBD2 as D (5 bases). The germline gives CDR1 MNHNS, CDR2 SASEGT. CDR3 length equals 13 residues. V shed 6 bases and J shed 1 base, with 8 bases lying between them.

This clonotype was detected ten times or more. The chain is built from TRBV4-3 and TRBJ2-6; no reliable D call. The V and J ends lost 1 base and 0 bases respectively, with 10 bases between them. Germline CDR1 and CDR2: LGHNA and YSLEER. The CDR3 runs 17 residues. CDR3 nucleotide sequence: TGCGCCAGCAGCCAAGTCCGTAGTGGCTCTGGGGCCAACGTCCTGACTTTC. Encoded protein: CASSQVRSGSGANVLTF.

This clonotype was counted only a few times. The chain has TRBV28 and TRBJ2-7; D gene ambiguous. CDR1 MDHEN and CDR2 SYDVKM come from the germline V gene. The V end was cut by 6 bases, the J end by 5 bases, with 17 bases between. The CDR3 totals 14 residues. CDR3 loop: CASSTPTPLHEQYF. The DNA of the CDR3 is TGTGCCAGCAGCACACCCACCCCACTCCACGAGCAGTACTTC.

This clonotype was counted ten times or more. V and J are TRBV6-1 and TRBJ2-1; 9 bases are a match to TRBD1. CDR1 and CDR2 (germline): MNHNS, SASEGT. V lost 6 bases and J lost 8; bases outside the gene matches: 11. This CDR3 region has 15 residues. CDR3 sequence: CASSLTGTGRDEQFF. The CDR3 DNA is TGTGCCAGCAGCTTAACCGGGACAGGGAGGGATGAGCAGTTCTTC.

CDR3 region: CASSLREGADYEQYF. CDR3 DNA sequence: TGTGCCAGCAGCCTCCGAGAGGGAGCCGATTACGAGCAGTACTTC. The rearrangement uses TRBV7-6 and TRBJ2-7; a weak D match, TRBD2 (5 bases). CDR3 length: 15 residues. The germline V gene encodes CDR1 SGHVS and CDR2 FNYEAQ. V was shortened by 5 bases and J by 4 bases, with 18 bases between the two germline ends.

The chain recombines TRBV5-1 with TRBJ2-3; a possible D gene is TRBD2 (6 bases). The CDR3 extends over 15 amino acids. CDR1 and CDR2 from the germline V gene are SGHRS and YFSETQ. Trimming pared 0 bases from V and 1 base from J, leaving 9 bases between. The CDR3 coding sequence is TGCGCCAGCAGCTTGGTCTCTAGCGGCACAGATACGCAGTATTTT. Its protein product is CASSLVSSGTDTQYF.

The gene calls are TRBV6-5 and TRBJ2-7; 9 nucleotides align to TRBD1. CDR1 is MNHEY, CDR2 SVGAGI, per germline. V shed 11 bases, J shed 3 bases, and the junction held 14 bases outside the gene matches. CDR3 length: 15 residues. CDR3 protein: CADLGGTGYIYEQYF. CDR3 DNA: TGTGCCGATTTGGGGGGGACAGGGTATATCTACGAGCAGTACTTC.

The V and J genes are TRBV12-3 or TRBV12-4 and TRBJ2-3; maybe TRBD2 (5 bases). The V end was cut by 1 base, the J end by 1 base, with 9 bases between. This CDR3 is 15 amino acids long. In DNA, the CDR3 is TGTGCCAGCAGTTTAGAGCGGACCCGCACAGATACGCAGTATTTT. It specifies CASSLERTRTDTQYF.

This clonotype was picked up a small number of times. CDR3 DNA sequence: TGTGCCAGTAGGACTAGCGGGAGTAATGAGCAGTTCTTC. Translation gives CASRTSGSNEQFF. This chain links TRBV19 with TRBJ2-1, with 12 bases fitting TRBD2. The ends lost 6 bases at V and 7 bases at J; junction bases unmatched: 1. The CDR3 is 13 amino acids. CDR1 is LNHDA and CDR2 is SQIVND in the germline V gene (reference sequence).

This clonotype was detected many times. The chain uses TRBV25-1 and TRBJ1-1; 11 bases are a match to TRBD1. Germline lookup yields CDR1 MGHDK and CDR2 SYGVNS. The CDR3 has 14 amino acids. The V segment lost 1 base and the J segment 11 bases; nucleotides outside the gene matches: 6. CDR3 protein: CASSELRGQGGAFF. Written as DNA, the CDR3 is TGTGCCAGCAGTGAATTACGGGGACAGGGGGGCGCTTTCTTT.

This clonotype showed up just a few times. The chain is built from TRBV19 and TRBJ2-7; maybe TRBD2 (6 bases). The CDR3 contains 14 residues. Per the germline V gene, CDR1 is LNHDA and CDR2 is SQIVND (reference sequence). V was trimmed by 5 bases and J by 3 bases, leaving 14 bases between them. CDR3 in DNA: TGTGCCAGTAGTTACGAGGGAGGCGACTACGAGCAGTACTTC. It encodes CASSYEGGDYEQYF.

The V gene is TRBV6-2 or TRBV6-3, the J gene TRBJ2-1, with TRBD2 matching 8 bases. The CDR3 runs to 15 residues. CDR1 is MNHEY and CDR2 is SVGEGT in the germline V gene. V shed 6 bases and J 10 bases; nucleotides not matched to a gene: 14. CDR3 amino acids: CASSPGTSEYREQFF. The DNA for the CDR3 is TGTGCCAGCAGCCCCGGGACTAGTGAGTATCGGGAGCAGTTCTTC.